Described below is a single T cell receptor beta chain sequence and its context. Its matching antigen is unknown. It was with random hexamers that roughly 0.45 to 1 ug RNA was reverse transcribed. A single record per CDR3 protein comes from TCRdb applying MiXCR to the immunoSEQ multiplex PCR reads. The table includes 170,000 or so distinct CDR3 sequences, approximately 94% detected once. The CDR3 runs to 17 residues. J was trimmed by 10 bases and V by 0 bases; bases with no gene match: 10. The record originates from a study of CD8 T cells in Susac syndrome. About the study: At the time of blood draw, patients with Susac syndrome were therapy-naive, receiving corticosteroids, or receiving intravenous immunoglobulin alone.

Whole-study findings and limits: Clonal expansion was not observed in the Susac syndrome CD4+ T cell repertoires.

TEMRA cells were FACS-enriched, unlike CD8+ and CD4+ T cells, which were negatively isolated. This TCR was sampled from a human donor with Susac syndrome. This sequence joins TRBV12-3 or TRBV12-4 and TRBJ1-6; 9 bases are a match to TRBD1. Sequencing was done on a sample of CD4+ T cells from PBMCs. The CDR3 is CASSLAGDRGSISPLHF. CDR3 sequence (DNA): TGTGCCAGCAGTTTAGCGGGAGACAGGGGGTCGATCTCACCCCTCCACTTT.